The source of this T cell receptor (beta chain) is a study of blood T cell repertoires in COVID-19. For the study at large: From T cells, B-cell-depleted T cells, or PBMCs came the material, which was cDNA or gDNA.

The authors' processing: The assay estimated nucleated cells by amplifying reference gene primers. Profiling relied on immunoSEQ multiplex PCR, and the TCRdb table lists in-frame clones only, not all of them. The V and J calls and clone size are taken from that table; D and trimming were inferred from the DNA. The sample holds 110,000 to 150,000 clones, about 86% seen once. The CDR3 is 16 amino acids. In germline, CDR1 is MNHNY, CDR2 SVGAGI (reference sequence). Between the trimmed V and J ends, which lost 5 bases and 1 base, there was a span of 18 bases. The rearrangement joins TRBV6-6 to TRBJ2-7, with a tentative D call TRBD1 (6 bases). The receptor was derived from a human donor in a cohort sampled during active COVID-19. Sequencing used peripheral blood. The CDR3 reads CASSRPGQSRSYEQYF. CDR3 coding DNA: TGTGCCAGCAGTCGACCTGGACAGTCAAGGTCCTACGAGCAGTACTTC.